This TCR beta chain comes out of a study of metastatic and nonmetastatic thyroid tumors. Authors' processing steps: Clinicopathological groups supplied CDR3 differences that were used to build a distant-metastasis classifier for papillary thyroid cancer. TCRdb reanalyzed the PCR reads via MiXCR. TCRdb's processing, not the authors', yielded these V and J calls. The data contain 30,000 to 40,000 clones, about 29% of them singletons. V was clipped by 4 bases and J by 5 bases; unmatched bases: 2. Germline lookup yields CDR1 SGDLS and CDR2 YYNGEE. CDR3 size: 14 residues. A remark on this clone: Antigen: not known.

General study findings and limits: Across blood and tumor, TCR beta diversity in malignant thyroid tumors was reportedly significantly higher than in benign nodules.

Every patient underwent thyroid surgery untreated. The specimen was blood. The chain carries TRBV9 and TRBJ1-4; TRBD1 agrees at 10 bases. The sequence was obtained from a female donor with papillary thyroid cancer or a benign thyroid nodule (not recorded which). Some clones in this sample may be carry-over from other donors' samples. CDR3 protein: CASSQTGGNEKLFF. Written as DNA, the CDR3 is TGTGCCAGCAGCCAGACAGGGGGCAATGAAAAACTGTTTTTT.